A selection of T cell receptor beta chains follows, all from one sample in a study of regulatory T cells in long-lasting Graves disease. TCRdb analysed the multiplex PCR reads with MiXCR anew, one entry per CDR3 protein. The sample lists approximately 470,000 distinct CDR3 sequences; around 15% were seen once. The sample also formed part of further work on T cells in Graves' hyperthyroidism and ophthalmopathy.

The specimen comprised peripheral blood mononuclear cells (PBMCs), sampled at new diagnosis, from a patient treated with antithyroid drugs. The receptors originated from a man aged 35-49 years with Graves disease. The CDR3 runs from the conserved cysteine through the conserved F or W. The order of the fields is D gene, V gene, clone size, CDR3 length, J gene, CDR3 DNA, CDR3 protein. D genes are given only for firm matches. The listing skips clone size in some rows; elsewhere it reads once, few, many or a size class.

D gene: NA
V gene: TRBV5-1
clone size: many
CDR3 length: 15
J gene: TRBJ2-2
CDR3 DNA: TGCGCCAGCAGCTTGGCCCCAGGGAAGGACGGGGAGCTGTTTTTT
CDR3 protein: CASSLAPGKDGELFF

D gene: TRBD2
V gene: TRBV24-1
clone size: NA
CDR3 length: 13
J gene: TRBJ2-1
CDR3 DNA: TGTGCCACCAGTGATTTGCCCGGGACTAGGTTGTTCTTC
CDR3 protein: CATSDLPGTRLFF

D gene: NA
V gene: TRBV7-9
clone size: few
CDR3 length: 15
J gene: TRBJ1-4
CDR3 DNA: TGTGCCAGCAGCTACGGGACCCATGGAAATGAAAAACTGTTTTTT
CDR3 protein: CASSYGTHGNEKLFF

D gene: TRBD1
V gene: TRBV9
clone size: many
CDR3 length: 16
J gene: TRBJ2-5
CDR3 DNA: TGTGCCAGCAGCGTAGGACAGGGGGCGATGGAGGAGACCCAGTACTTC
CDR3 protein: CASSVGQGAMEETQYF

D gene: NA
V gene: TRBV9
clone size: few
CDR3 length: 14
J gene: TRBJ1-1
CDR3 DNA: TGTGCCAGCAGCGTAGTAGTCCGGAACACTGAAGCTTTCTTT
CDR3 protein: CASSVVVRNTEAFF

D gene: NA
V gene: TRBV6-1
clone size: NA
CDR3 length: 15
J gene: TRBJ1-3
CDR3 DNA: TGTGCCAGGGTGTTCAAAGACCCCTCTGGAAACACCATATATTTT
CDR3 protein: CARVFKDPSGNTIYF

D gene: NA
V gene: TRBV12-3/TRBV12-4
clone size: many
CDR3 length: 14
J gene: TRBJ1-1
CDR3 DNA: TGTGCCAGCAGCCATGACGGGGGCTGGACTGAAGCTTTCTTT
CDR3 protein: CASSHDGGWTEAFF

D gene: TRBD2
V gene: TRBV20-1
clone size: many
CDR3 length: 15
J gene: TRBJ2-1
CDR3 DNA: TGCAGTGCTAGGGGTAGGACTAGCGGATACAATGAGCAGTTCTTC
CDR3 protein: CSARGRTSGYNEQFF

D gene: NA
V gene: TRBV4-1
clone size: NA
CDR3 length: 16
J gene: TRBJ1-1
CDR3 DNA: TGCGCCAGCAGCCAATCTTGGGTAGGGTCAAACACTGAAGCTTTCTTT
CDR3 protein: CASSQSWVGSNTEAFF

D gene: TRBD1
V gene: TRBV19
clone size: few
CDR3 length: 17
J gene: TRBJ1-5
CDR3 DNA: TGTGCCAGTAGTACGAGAACTCCAGGACAGGGGGCTCAGCCCCAGCATTTT
CDR3 protein: CASSTRTPGQGAQPQHF

D gene: NA
V gene: TRBV19
clone size: few
CDR3 length: 16
J gene: TRBJ1-1
CDR3 DNA: TGTGCCAGTAGTATAGCGGGACATAGCATGAACACTGAAGCTTTCTTT
CDR3 protein: CASSIAGHSMNTEAFF